A selection of T cell receptor beta chains follows, all from one sample in a study of Tregs in tolerant kidney transplant recipients. Assay: immunoSEQ multiplex PCR; the TCRdb copy retains only in-frame clones and omits some. Among approximately 90,000 clones, around nine tenths were seen once, and the ten largest hold over 4%. Sequences were obtained from CD8+ T cells from blood. All receptors derive from a human donor in good health. CDR3s include the opening cysteine and the closing phenylalanine or tryptophan. A D gene is named only where the DNA matches it firmly. Expanded clones are given a class, and other clones once, few, many or no size at all.

>NA|TRBV7-6|NA|TRBJ2-3
TGTGCCAGCAGCTTAGCAGGAGCTATCACAGATACGCAGTATTTT
CASSLAGAITDTQYF
>NA|TRBV19|TRBD1|TRBJ2-5
TGTGCCAGTTCCGACAGGGGAGAGACCCAGTACTTC
CASSDRGETQYF
>NA|TRBV15|NA|TRBJ1-2
TGTGCCACCAGCAGAGATAATGGCTACACCTTC
CATSRDNGYTF
>NA|TRBV28|NA|TRBJ2-3
TGTGCCAGCAGTGGCTGGGCAAGCACAGATACGCAGTATTTT
CASSGWASTDTQYF
>NA|TRBV7-2|NA|TRBJ2-1
TGTGCCAGCAGCTCGGGACCGCGGGGAGACAATGAGCAGTTCTTC
CASSSGPRGDNEQFF
>NA|TRBV5-1|NA|TRBJ2-7
TGCGCCAGCAATAGGGACCACGAGCAGTACTTC
CASNRDHEQYF
>NA|TRBV4-1|TRBD1|TRBJ1-1
TGCGCCAGCAGTCTAAGGGGACAGGGGGCGCGGAACACTGAAGCTTTCTTT
CASSLRGQGARNTEAFF
>NA|TRBV7-9|NA|TRBJ1-2
TGTGCCAGCAGCTTAGTGGCGACAATCTATGGCTACACCTTC
CASSLVATIYGYTF
>NA|TRBV27|NA|TRBJ2-7
TGTGCCAGCAGTTTAACGGTAGCGGAAATCTACGAGCAGTACTTC
CASSLTVAEIYEQYF
>NA|TRBV13|TRBD1|TRBJ2-3
TGTGCCAGCAGCTTACGGACAGGGGAAACAGATACGCAGTATTTT
CASSLRTGETDTQYF
>NA|TRBV10-3|TRBD2|TRBJ2-1
TGTGCCATCAGTGAGTCGAGTGCAGCGGGAGTGAATGAGCAGTTCTTC
CAISESSAAGVNEQFF
>NA|TRBV10-1|NA|TRBJ2-5
TGCGCCAGCAGTCCTAGGGACTCAGAGACCCAGTACTTC
CASSPRDSETQYF
>NA|TRBV4-1|NA|TRBJ1-3
TGCGCCAGCTCACTTAGAGGGCTCTCTGGAAACACCATATATTTT
CASSLRGLSGNTIYF
>once|TRBV19|TRBD1|TRBJ2-7
TGTGCCAGTAGTGGAACCTTGACAGGGATCCGGAGCGAGCAGTACTTC
CASSGTLTGIRSEQYF
>NA|TRBV4-1|TRBD1|TRBJ1-1
TGCGCCAGCAGCCTCTCAGGGGGAGTGAACACTGAAGCTTTCTTT
CASSLSGGVNTEAFF
>NA|TRBV5-1|TRBD2|TRBJ2-1
TGCGCCAGCAGCTTGGGACTAGCGGGAGATGACGAGCAGTTCTTC
CASSLGLAGDDEQFF
>NA|TRBV10-2|NA|TRBJ1-2
TGCGCCAGCAGTGAAGAGATTGGGATTAATGGCTACACCTTC
CASSEEIGINGYTF
>NA|TRBV7-6|TRBD1|TRBJ2-7
TGTGCCAGCAGCTTAAGACAGGGTATCCTATCCTACGAGCAGTACTTC
CASSLRQGILSYEQYF
>NA|TRBV19|TRBD1|TRBJ2-3
TGTGCCAGTACCACTTTCTGGGGACAGGGAGGCCGGGATACGCAGTATTTT
CASTTFWGQGGRDTQYF
>once|TRBV18|TRBD1|TRBJ2-1
TGTGCCAGCTCACGGTACTTTGTGACAGGGGGCAATGAGCAGTTCTTC
CASSRYFVTGGNEQFF
>NA|TRBV5-8|TRBD1|TRBJ1-2
TGTGCCAGCAGCTTCTACTGGACAGGGGACGACTGGGGCTACACCTTC
CASSFYWTGDDWGYTF
>NA|TRBV7-9|TRBD1|TRBJ1-2
TGTGCCAGCAGCGCGGACAGGTCTAGGGACTACACCTTC
CASSADRSRDYTF
>NA|TRBV30|NA|TRBJ1-1
TGTGCCTGGAGTGTCCAGGGGAGGACTGAAGCTTTCTTT
CAWSVQGRTEAFF
>NA|TRBV27|NA|TRBJ2-3
TGTGCCAGCAGTCTCCATAGCACAGATACGCAGTATTTT
CASSLHSTDTQYF
>NA|TRBV5-6|NA|TRBJ1-5
TGTGCCAGCAGCTTGGGCGGGGCTAGCAATCAGCCCCAGCATTTT
CASSLGGASNQPQHF
>NA|TRBV9|NA|TRBJ1-1
TGTGCCAGCAGCGTAGGATGGGGGCGAGAGGAAGCTTTCTTT
CASSVGWGREEAFF
>once|TRBV19|TRBD1|TRBJ2-7
TGTGCCAGTAGTCTGACAGACAGGGTCTACGAGCAGTACTTC
CASSLTDRVYEQYF
>NA|TRBV2|TRBD2|TRBJ2-1
TGTGCCAGCAGTATCCTGGGAGGGAGTATCGGAAATGAGCAGTTCTTC
CASSILGGSIGNEQFF
>NA|TRBV27|NA|TRBJ2-1
TGTGCCAGCAGGGTCTTTTCGTATTCCTACAATGAGCAGTTCTTC
CASRVFSYSYNEQFF
>once|TRBV7-8|NA|TRBJ2-2
TGTGCCAGCAGCCTGGGGTACGGGGAGCTGTTTTTT
CASSLGYGELFF
>NA|TRBV5-1|NA|TRBJ2-7
TGCGCCAGCAGCCCGATCCCAGCGGAGAGCTCCTACGAGCAGTACTTC
CASSPIPAESSYEQYF
>few|TRBV6-5|NA|TRBJ2-7
TGTGCCAGCAGTTACGGGGGGCCCTACGAGCAGTACTTC
CASSYGGPYEQYF
>NA|TRBV2|NA|TRBJ2-7
TGTGCCGTACGAGGCAGGGGCTACGAGCAGTACTTC
CAVRGRGYEQYF
>NA|TRBV5-1|TRBD1|TRBJ2-3
TGCGCCAGCAGCTTTCGGGACAGAATCGAGGTGGATACGCAGTATTTT
CASSFRDRIEVDTQYF
>NA|TRBV4-2|TRBD1|TRBJ1-2
TGTGCCAGCAGCCACAGGACAGGGCCGACGACTAACTATGGCTACACCTTC
CASSHRTGPTTNYGYTF
>NA|TRBV9|NA|TRBJ2-5
TGTGCCAGCAGCCCCGCCCTGGGCCAAGAGACCCAGTACTTC
CASSPALGQETQYF
>NA|TRBV11-2|NA|TRBJ1-2
TGTGCCAGCAGCTTAGTGAGGGGGAATCACTATGGCTACACCTTC
CASSLVRGNHYGYTF
>NA|TRBV11-2|NA|TRBJ1-3
TGTGCCAGCAGCTTAGTCTCCGACTCTGGAAACACCATATATTTT
CASSLVSDSGNTIYF
>NA|TRBV29-1|TRBD1|TRBJ2-7
TGCAGCGTTTTGGGACAGGGACGCTACGAGCAGTACTTC
CSVLGQGRYEQYF
>NA|TRBV11-2|NA|TRBJ2-5
TGTGCCAGCAGCTTTAGGGCCGTGACCCAGTACTTC
CASSFRAVTQYF
>NA|TRBV6-5|NA|TRBJ1-6
TGTGCCAGCAGCCTGACAGTTTATAATTCACCCCTCCACTTT
CASSLTVYNSPLHF
>NA|TRBV27|NA|TRBJ1-1
TGTGCCAGCAGTTTACAGATGAACACTGAAGCTTTCTTT
CASSLQMNTEAFF
>NA|TRBV27|NA|TRBJ2-1
TGTGCCAGCAGTCTGTCTCCGACAGTGGATGAGCAGTTCTTC
CASSLSPTVDEQFF
>NA|TRBV15|TRBD2|TRBJ2-1
TGTGCCACCAGCAGAGAGTTAGCGGGAGCAGATGAGCAGTTCTTC
CATSRELAGADEQFF
>NA|TRBV27|NA|TRBJ1-1
TGTGCCAGCAGTTTATGGGGGGGTTTGGTCACTGAAGCTTTCTTT
CASSLWGGLVTEAFF
>NA|TRBV5-6|NA|TRBJ1-1
TGTGCCAGCAGCTTGTTCGGGACAGAAGCTTTCTTT
CASSLFGTEAFF
>NA|TRBV7-9|NA|TRBJ2-3
TGTGCCAGCAGTTGGACCTCAGGTACGCAGTATTTT
CASSWTSGTQYF